Reported below is one T cell receptor (beta chain). The sample's time point: neoterminal ileum biopsy at postoperative endoscopy, about 6 months after surgery. V was pared by 8 bases and J by 6 bases, with 3 bases of the junction left unmatched. The CDR3 is made up of 13 amino acids. Germline V gene data show CDR1 as MDHEN and CDR2 as SYDVKM. Here immunoSEQ multiplex PCR was the method, and the copy in TCRdb shows in-frame clones only, minus some. The table has about 11,000 clones, approximately 72% seen once; the top ten hold less than 10%. These data are taken from a study of T cell repertoires in ileal Crohn's disease.

This chain links TRBV28 with TRBJ1-5; 11 positions agree with TRBD1. The material sequenced was ileal tissue. The source of this sequence is an adult with Crohn's disease. The CDR3 sequence is CASSGTGGQPQHF. Written as DNA, the CDR3 is TGTGCCAGCTCTGGGACAGGGGGTCAGCCCCAGCATTTT.